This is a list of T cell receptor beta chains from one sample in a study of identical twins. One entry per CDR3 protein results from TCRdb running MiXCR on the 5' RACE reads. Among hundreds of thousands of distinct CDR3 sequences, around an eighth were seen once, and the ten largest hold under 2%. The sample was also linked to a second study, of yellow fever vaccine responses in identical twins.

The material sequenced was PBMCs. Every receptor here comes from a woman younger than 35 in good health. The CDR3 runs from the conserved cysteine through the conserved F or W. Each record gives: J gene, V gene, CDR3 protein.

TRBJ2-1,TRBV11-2,CASGLANNEQFF
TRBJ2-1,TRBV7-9,CATEARTSGSYNEQFF
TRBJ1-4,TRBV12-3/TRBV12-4,CASSSLRTTNEKLFF
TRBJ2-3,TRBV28,CASSSGQLNTDTQYF
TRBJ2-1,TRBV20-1,CSARTSGSLGYNEQFF
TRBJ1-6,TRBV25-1,CASSDEANERGSPLHF
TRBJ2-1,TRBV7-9,CASPTSGRPWEQFF
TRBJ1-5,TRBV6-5,CASTWHLSNQPQHF
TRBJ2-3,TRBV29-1,CSVEDRAGVGTDTQYF
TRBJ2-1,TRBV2,CASSEAAAGVLNEQFF
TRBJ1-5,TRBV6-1,CASNSGQGNQPQHF
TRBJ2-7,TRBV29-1,CSVEAFGPDGSYEQYF
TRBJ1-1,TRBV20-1,CSARGRGNTEAFF
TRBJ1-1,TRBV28,CASSLTTRLANTEAFF
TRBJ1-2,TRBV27,CASSPTRTGTGGYGYTF
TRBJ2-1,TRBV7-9,CASSPNPRHEQFF
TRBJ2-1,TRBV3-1,CASSQGAGGPIGEQFF
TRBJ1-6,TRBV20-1,CSALASYNSPLHF
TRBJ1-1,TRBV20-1,CSARNRFLTEAFF
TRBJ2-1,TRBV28,CASSASGGLYNEQFF
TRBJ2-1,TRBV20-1,CSAPSRNRSYNEQFF
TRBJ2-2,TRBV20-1,CSARDLRLATLTGELFF
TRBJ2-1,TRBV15,CATSRDSLRQTYNEQFF
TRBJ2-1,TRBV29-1,CSVGGSSGRRSSYNEQFF
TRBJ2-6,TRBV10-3,CATRPMGTGANVLTF
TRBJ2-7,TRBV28,CASPPTSGGSYEQYF
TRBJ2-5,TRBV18,CASSPPIVRNRQETQYF
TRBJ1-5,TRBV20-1,CSARQMKTGGSFSQPQHF
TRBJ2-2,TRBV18,CASQPDTGELFF
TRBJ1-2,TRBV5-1,CASSWRDGEYGYTF
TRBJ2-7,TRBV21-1,CASSKGEGRPSYEQYF
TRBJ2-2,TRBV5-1,CASSSGQGAGTGELFF
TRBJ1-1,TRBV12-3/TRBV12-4,CASSLRVGVTEAFF
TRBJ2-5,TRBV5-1,CASSLTDFQETQYF
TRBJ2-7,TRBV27,CASNSDKTSGAHEQYF
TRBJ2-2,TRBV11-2,CASRSGRGTGELFF
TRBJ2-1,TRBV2,CASSFPVSDPDNEQFF
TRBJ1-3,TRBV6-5,CASSLTGGTGNTIYF
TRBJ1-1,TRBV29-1,CSGDGNTEAFF
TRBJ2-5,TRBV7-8,CASSFEDWETQYF
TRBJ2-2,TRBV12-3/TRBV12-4,CASSPTGQHYTGELFF
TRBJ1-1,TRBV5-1,CASSSRVGATTEAFF
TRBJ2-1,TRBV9,CASSVVAGGSIYNEQFF
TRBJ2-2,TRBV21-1,CASSNRVHTGELFF
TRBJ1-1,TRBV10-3,CATSTSEAYEAFF
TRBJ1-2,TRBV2,CASSIVSRGYTF
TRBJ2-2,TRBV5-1,CASSFPRPGELFF
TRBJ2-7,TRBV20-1,CSARDVVPAGGVGEQYF
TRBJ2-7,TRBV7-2,CASSLTSGPGEQYF
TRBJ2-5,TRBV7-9,CASSLVNWGNQETQYF
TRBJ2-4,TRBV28,CASSLLGAKNIQYF
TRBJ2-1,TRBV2,CASSEEAGGEQFF